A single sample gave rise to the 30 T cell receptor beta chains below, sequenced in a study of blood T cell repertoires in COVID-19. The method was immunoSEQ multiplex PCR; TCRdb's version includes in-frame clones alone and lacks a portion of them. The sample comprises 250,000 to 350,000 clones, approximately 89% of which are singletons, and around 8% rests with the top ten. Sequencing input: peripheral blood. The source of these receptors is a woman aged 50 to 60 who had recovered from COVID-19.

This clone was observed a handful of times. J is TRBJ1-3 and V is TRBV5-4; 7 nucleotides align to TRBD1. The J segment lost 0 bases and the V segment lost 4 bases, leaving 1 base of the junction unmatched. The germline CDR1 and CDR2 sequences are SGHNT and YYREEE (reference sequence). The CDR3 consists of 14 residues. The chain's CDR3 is CASSRDSSGNTIYF. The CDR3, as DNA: TGTGCCAGCAGCCGGGACAGCTCTGGAAACACCATATATTTT.

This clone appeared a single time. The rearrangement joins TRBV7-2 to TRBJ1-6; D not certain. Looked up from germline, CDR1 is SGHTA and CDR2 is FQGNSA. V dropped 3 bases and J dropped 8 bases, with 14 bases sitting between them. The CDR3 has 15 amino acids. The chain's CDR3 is CASSFFGLVDSPLHF. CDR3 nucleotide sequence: TGTGCCAGCAGCTTTTTCGGTCTTGTCGATTCACCCCTCCACTTT.

The CDR3 bases are TGTGCCAGCGGACAGGGGGCCCGCCGGGGGGAGACCCAGTACTTC. Protein sequence: CASGQGARRGETQYF. The V call is TRBV6-5, the J call TRBJ2-5; 11 bases line up with TRBD1. This CDR3 comprises 15 residues. The V segment lost 8 bases and the J segment 5 bases; nucleotides outside the gene matches: 10. CDR1 MNHEY and CDR2 SVGAGI come from the germline V gene.

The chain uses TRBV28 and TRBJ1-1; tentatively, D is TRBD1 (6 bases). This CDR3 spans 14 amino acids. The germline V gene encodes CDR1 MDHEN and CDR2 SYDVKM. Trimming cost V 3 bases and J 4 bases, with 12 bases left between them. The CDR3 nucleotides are TGTGCCAGCAGTTTTGGGGGCGAAGGCACTGAAGCTTTCTTT. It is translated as CASSFGGEGTEAFF.

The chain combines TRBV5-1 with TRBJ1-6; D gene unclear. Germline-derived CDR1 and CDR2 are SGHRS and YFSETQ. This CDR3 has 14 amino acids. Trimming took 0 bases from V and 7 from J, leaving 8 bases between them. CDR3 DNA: TGCGCCAGCAGCTTGGACAGCAGGAATTCACCCCTCCACTTT. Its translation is CASSLDSRNSPLHF. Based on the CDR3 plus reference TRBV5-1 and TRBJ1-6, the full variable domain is KAGVTQTPRYLIKTRGQQVTLSCSPISGHRSVSWYQQTPGQGLQFLFEYFSETQRNKGNFPGRFSGRQFSNSRSEMNVSTLELGDSALYLCASSLDSRNSPLHFGNGTRLTVT.

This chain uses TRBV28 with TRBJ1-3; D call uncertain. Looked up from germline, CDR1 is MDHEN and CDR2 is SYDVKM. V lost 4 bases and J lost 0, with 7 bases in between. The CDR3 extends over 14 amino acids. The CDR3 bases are TGTGCCAGCAGTTCCTCGGGCTCTGGAAACACCATATATTTT. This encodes CASSSSGSGNTIYF. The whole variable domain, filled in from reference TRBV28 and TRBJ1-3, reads DVKVTQSSRYLVKRTGEKVFLECVQDMDHENMFWYRQDPGLGLRLIYFSYDVKMKEKGDIPEGYSVSREKKERFSLILESASTNQTSMYLCASSSSGSGNTIYFGEGSWLTVV.

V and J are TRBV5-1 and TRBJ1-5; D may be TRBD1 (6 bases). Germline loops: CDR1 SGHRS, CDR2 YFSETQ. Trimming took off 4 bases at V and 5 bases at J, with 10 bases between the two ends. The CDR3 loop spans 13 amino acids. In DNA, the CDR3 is TGCGCCAGCAGCCAGGGGCGTGATCAGCCCCAGCATTTT. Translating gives CASSQGRDQPQHF.

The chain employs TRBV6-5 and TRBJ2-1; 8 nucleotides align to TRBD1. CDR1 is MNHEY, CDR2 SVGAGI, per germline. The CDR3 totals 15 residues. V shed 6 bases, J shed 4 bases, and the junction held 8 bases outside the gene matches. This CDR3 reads CASSRTGSFYNEQFF. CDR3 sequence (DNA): TGTGCCAGCAGCCGGACAGGGAGTTTTTACAATGAGCAGTTCTTC.

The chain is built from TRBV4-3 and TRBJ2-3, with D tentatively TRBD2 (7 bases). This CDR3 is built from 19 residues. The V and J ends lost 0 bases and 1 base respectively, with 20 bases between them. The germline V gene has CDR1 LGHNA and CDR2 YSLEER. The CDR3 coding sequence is TGCGCCAGCAGCCAAGATCCTCCCTCAAGAGGGGGGGGCACAGATACGCAGTATTTT. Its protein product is CASSQDPPSRGGGTDTQYF.

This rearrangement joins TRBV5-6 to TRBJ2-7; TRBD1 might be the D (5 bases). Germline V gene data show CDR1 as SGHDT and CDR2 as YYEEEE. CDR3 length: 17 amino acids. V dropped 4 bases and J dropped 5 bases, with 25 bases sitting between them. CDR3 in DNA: TGTGCCAGCAGCCCGCCGAGGTTTGTGGCAGGGAACGACGAGCAGTACTTC. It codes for CASSPPRFVAGNDEQYF.

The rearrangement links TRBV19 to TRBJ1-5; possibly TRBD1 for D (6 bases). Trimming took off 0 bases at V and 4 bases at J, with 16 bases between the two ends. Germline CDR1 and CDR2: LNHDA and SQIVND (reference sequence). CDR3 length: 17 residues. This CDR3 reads CASSIDLGRTENQPQHF. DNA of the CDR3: TGTGCCAGTAGTATAGATCTGGGGCGGACAGAGAATCAGCCCCAGCATTTT.

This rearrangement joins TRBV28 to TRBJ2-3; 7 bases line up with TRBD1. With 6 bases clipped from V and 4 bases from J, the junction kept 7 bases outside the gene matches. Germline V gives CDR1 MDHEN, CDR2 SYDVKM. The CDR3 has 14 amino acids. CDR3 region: CASSPQGFADTQYF. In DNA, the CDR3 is TGTGCCAGCAGCCCACAGGGGTTCGCAGATACGCAGTATTTT.

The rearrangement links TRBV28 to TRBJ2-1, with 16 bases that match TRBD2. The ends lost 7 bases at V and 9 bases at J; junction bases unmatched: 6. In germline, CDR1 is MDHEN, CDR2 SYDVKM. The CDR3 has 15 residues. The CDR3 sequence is CASKRGLAGGIEQFF. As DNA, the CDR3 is TGTGCCAGCAAACGGGGACTAGCGGGAGGGATTGAGCAGTTCTTC. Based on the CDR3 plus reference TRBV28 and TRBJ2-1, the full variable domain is DVKVTQSSRYLVKRTGEKVFLECVQDMDHENMFWYRQDPGLGLRLIYFSYDVKMKEKGDIPEGYSVSREKKERFSLILESASTNQTSMYLCASKRGLAGGIEQFFGPGTRLTVL.

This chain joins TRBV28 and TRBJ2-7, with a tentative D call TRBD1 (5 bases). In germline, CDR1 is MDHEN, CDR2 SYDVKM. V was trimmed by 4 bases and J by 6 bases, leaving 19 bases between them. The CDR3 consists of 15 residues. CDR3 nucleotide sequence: TGTGCCAGCAGTTCCCAGGGTTCCGGCGTCCTCGAGCAGTACTTC. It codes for CASSSQGSGVLEQYF.

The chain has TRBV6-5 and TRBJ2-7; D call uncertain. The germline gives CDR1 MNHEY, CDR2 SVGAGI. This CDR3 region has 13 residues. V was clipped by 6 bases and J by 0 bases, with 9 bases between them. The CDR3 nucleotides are TGTGCCAGCAGCACGCAGGTCTCCTACGAGCAGTACTTC. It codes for CASSTQVSYEQYF.

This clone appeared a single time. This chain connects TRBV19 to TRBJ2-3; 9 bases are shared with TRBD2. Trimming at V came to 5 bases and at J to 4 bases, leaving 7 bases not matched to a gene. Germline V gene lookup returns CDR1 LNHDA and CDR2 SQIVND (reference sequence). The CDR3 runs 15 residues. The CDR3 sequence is CASSGVAGVSDTQYF. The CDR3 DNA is TGTGCCAGTAGTGGGGTAGCGGGAGTCTCAGATACGCAGTATTTT.

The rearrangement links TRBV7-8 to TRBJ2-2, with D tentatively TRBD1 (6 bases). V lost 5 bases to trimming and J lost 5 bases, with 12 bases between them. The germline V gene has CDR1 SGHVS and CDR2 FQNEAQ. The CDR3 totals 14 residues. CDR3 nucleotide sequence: TGTGCCAGCAGCGAGGGACAAGTTACCGGGGAGCTGTTTTTT. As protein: CASSEGQVTGELFF.

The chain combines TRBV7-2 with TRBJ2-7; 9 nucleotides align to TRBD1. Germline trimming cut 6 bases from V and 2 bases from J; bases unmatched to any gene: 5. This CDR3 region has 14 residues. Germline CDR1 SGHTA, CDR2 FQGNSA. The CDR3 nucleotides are TGTGCCAGCAGTAGCCGGGACAGGGCCTACGAGCAGTACTTC. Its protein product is CASSSRDRAYEQYF. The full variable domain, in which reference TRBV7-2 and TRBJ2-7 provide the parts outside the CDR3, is GAGVSQSPSNKVTEKGKDVELRCDPISGHTALYWYRQSLGQGLEFLIYFQGNSAPDKSGLPSDRFSAERTGGSVSTLTIQRTQQEDSAVYLCASSSRDRAYEQYFGPGTRLTVT.

CDR3 DNA: TGTGCCAGCAGTCCTAGAGTTAGCACAGATACGCAGTATTTT. This codes for CASSPRVSTDTQYF. V gene TRBV6-5 combines with J gene TRBJ2-3; D is ambiguous. The CDR3 has 14 residues. V lost 5 bases, J lost 0 bases, and 9 bases lay in between. CDR1 is MNHEY, CDR2 SVGAGI, per germline.

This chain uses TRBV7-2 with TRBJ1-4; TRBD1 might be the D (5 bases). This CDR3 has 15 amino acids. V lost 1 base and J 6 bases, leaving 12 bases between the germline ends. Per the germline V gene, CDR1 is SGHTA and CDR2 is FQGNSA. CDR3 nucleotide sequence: TGTGCCAGCAGCTTAGTAGCGGGGACTGATGAAAAACTGTTTTTT. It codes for CASSLVAGTDEKLFF.

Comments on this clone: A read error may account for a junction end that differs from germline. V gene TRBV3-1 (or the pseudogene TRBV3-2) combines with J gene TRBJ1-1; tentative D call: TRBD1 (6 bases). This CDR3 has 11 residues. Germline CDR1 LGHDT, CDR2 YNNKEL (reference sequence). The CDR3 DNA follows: TGTGCCAGCAGCCATAGAACAGGACAGAGTTTT. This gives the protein CASSHRTGQSF.

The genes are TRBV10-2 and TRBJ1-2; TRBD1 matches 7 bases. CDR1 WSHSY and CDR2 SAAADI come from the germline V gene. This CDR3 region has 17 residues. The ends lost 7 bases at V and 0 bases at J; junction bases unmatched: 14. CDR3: CASTRGQAARANYGYTF. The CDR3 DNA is TGCGCCAGCACCCGAGGACAGGCTGCCCGAGCTAACTATGGCTACACCTTC.

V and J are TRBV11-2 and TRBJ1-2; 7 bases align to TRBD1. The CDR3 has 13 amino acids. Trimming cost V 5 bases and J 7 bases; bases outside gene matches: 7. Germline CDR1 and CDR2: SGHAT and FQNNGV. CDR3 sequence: CASSPRQGSGYTF. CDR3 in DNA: TGTGCCAGCAGCCCTCGACAGGGATCTGGCTACACCTTC.

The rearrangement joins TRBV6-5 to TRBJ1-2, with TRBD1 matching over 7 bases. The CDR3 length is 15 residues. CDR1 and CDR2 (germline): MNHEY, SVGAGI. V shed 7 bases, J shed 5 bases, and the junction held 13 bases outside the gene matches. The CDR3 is CASTLEPRTGYGYTF. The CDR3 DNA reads TGTGCCAGCACCCTAGAGCCAAGGACAGGTTATGGCTACACCTTC.

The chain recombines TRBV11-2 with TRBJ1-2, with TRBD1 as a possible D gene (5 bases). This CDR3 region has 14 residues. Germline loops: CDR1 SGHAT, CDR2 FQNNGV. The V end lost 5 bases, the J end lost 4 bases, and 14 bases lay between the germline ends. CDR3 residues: CASSPTGDGYGYTF. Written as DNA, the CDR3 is TGTGCCAGCAGCCCGACGGGGGACGGCTATGGCTACACCTTC. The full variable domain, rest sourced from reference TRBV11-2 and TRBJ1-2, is EAGVAQSPRYKIIEKRQSVAFWCNPISGHATLYWYQQILGQGPKLLIQFQNNGVVDDSQLPKDRFSAERLKGVDSTLKIQPAKLEDSAVYLCASSPTGDGYGYTFGSGTRLTVV.

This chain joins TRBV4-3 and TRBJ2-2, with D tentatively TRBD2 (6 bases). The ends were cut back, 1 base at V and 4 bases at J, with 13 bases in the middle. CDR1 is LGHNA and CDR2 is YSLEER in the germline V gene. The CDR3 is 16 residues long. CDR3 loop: CASSQVGGFGTGELFF. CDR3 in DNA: TGCGCCAGCAGCCAAGTTGGAGGGTTCGGCACCGGGGAGCTGTTTTTT.

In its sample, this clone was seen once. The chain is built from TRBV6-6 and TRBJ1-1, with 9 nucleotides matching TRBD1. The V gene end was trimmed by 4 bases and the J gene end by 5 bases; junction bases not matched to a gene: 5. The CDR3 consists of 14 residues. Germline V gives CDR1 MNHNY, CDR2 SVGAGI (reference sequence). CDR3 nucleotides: TGTGCCAGCAGTTCCTACAGGGGGCAAACTGAAGCTTTCTTT. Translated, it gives CASSSYRGQTEAFF.

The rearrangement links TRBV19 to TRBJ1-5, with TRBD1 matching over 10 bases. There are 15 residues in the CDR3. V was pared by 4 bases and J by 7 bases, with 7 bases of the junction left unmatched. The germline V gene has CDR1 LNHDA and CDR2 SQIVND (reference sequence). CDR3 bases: TGTGCCAGTAGTAACCGGGACAGGGGTGGGCAGCCCCAGCATTTT. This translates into CASSNRDRGGQPQHF.

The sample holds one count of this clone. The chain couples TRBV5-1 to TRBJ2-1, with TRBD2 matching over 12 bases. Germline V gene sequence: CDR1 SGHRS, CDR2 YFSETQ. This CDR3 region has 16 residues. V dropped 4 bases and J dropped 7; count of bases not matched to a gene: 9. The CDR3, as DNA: TGCGCCAGCAGCGACGATACTAGCGGGAGGAGGAATGAGCAGTTCTTC. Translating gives CASSDDTSGRRNEQFF. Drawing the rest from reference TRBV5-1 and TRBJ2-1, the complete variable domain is KAGVTQTPRYLIKTRGQQVTLSCSPISGHRSVSWYQQTPGQGLQFLFEYFSETQRNKGNFPGRFSGRQFSNSRSEMNVSTLELGDSALYLCASSDDTSGRRNEQFFGPGTRLTVL.

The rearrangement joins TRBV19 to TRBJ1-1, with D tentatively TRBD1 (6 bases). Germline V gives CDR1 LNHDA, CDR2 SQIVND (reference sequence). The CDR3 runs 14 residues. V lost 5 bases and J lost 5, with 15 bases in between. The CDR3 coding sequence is TGTGCCAGTAGTTTCACAGGGAGCAGGACTGAAGCTTTCTTT. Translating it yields CASSFTGSRTEAFF.